This T cell receptor beta chain was sequenced during a study of shared clonotypes between healthy human individuals. Study outcomes and limitations: Some clonotypes were shared by all four sorted-subset donors, while others were not shared. The non-shared ones had lower generation probabilities than the shared ones.

The germline V and J ends were trimmed by 4 bases and 5 bases, with 24 bases remaining between them. There are 17 residues in the CDR3. The germline V gene encodes CDR1 SGDLS and CDR2 YYNGEE. For each subset, genomic DNA was distributed in equal portions over several immunoSEQ plates. Sequenced by immunoSEQ multiplex PCR; TCRdb stores in-frame clones only, minus some. Of about 2.4 million clones in the sample, approximately 93% are singletons; the top ten hold 0.36%. A remark on this clone: What it binds is unknown.

The sequencing input was naive CD4+ T cells from PBMCs. Described subset: CD45RA+ positively selected. The sequence was collected from a man aged 18 to 30 in good health. Some clones in this sample may be carry-over from other donors' samples. The gene calls are TRBV9 and TRBJ2-5; D might be TRBD2 (6 bases). This CDR3 reads CASSPSPGGTGRETQYF. CDR3 DNA: TGTGCCAGCAGCCCTTCACCTGGAGGGACTGGTCGCGAGACCCAGTACTTC.